Shown below are 27 T cell receptor beta chains from a single sample sequenced in a study of tumor-infiltrating lymphocytes in primary liver carcinoma. RNA was extracted from whole blood without cell sorting, alongside germline DNA. cDNA specific to TCR beta was made from around 530 ng of total RNA, with a constant-region primer employed for priming. Generation of the TCR beta libraries relied on three nested multiplex PCR rounds using slightly modified ARM-PCR. PCR rounds one and two used TRBV1-TRBV30 forward primers with a C-beta reverse primer for about 9 cycles each. TCRdb processed the multiplex PCR reads anew with MiXCR; each CDR3 protein has one entry. Among 250,000 to 400,000 distinct CDR3 sequences listed, about 62% were seen once. The sample comprised peripheral blood. These receptor sequences come from a man aged 35-49 years with primary liver carcinoma and hepatitis B virus infection.

As for this clonotype: With a much larger clone just one base away, this may be a read error. As DNA, the CDR3 is TGTGCCAGCAGACTAGCGGGAACGGTTGAGCAGTTCTTC. Translation: CASRLAGTVEQFF. The chain couples TRBV12-3 or TRBV12-4 to TRBJ2-1; the match to TRBD2 covers 10 bases. CDR3 length: 13 residues. The junction had 5 bases not matched to a gene; V was cut back by 6 bases and J by 9 bases.

As to this clonotype: An end of the junction does not agree with germline; a read error may underlie this. The CDR3 nucleotides are TGCAGCGTCGAGGACGCGACCGAGGAGCTGTTTTTT. Translation gives CSVEDATEELFF. The chain employs TRBV29-1 and TRBJ2-2; unclear D gene. CDR3 size: 12 residues. CDR1 is SQVTM, CDR2 ANQGSEA, per germline.

Worth noting for this clonotype: The CDR3 carries no conserved terminal phenylalanine or tryptophan, so it likely arises from a read error. The chain's CDR3 is CASSDDTDTQYY. In nucleotides, the CDR3 is TGTGCCAGCAGTGACGATACAGATACGCAGTATTAT. The chain combines TRBV2 with TRBJ2-3; D uncertain. The germline V gene has CDR1 SNHLY and CDR2 FYNNEI. Trimming removed 3 bases from V and 3 bases from J, with 4 bases in between. This CDR3 has 12 residues.

The chain recombines TRBV12-3 or TRBV12-4 with TRBJ1-2; TRBD1 matches at 7 bases. The V gene end was trimmed by 3 bases and the J gene end by 11 bases; junction bases not matched to a gene: 15. The CDR3 loop spans 15 amino acids. The CDR3 DNA is TGTGCCAGCAGTTTCCTCGGACAGGCTAACTATGATTACACCTTC. It translates to CASSFLGQANYDYTF.

The chain joins TRBV7-8 to TRBJ1-1, with a possible D match to TRBD1 (6 bases). This CDR3 is 16 amino acids long. The germline gives CDR1 SGHVS, CDR2 FQNEAQ. V was trimmed by 5 bases and J by 0 bases, leaving 16 bases between them. DNA for the CDR3: TGTGCCAGCAGCCCCAACCTGGGGGCAATGAACACTGAAGCTTTCTTT. This sequence encodes CASSPNLGAMNTEAFF.

The chain carries TRBV6-2 or TRBV6-3 and TRBJ2-1; TRBD2 matches at 12 bases. This CDR3 has 17 amino acids. V shed 0 bases, J shed 7 bases, and the junction held 7 bases outside the gene matches. Germline lookup yields CDR1 MNHEY and CDR2 SVGEGT. The CDR3 sequence is CASSYSVLAGGGNEQFF. CDR3 in DNA: TGTGCCAGCAGTTACTCTGTCCTAGCGGGAGGGGGAAATGAGCAGTTCTTC.

This clonotype appeared a single time. Germline and junction disagree at one end, which may indicate a read error. This chain links TRBV10-3 with TRBJ1-2; 9 nucleotides line up with TRBD1. Germline lookup yields CDR1 ENHRY and CDR2 SYGVKD. The CDR3 extends over 14 amino acids. Here the CDR3 DNA reads TGTGCCATTAGTGAGGGGACAGGGTACTATGGCTACACCTTC. Translated: CAISEGTGYYGYTF.

Note on this clonotype: At one end the junction does not follow the germline gene, possibly because of a read error. CDR3 loop: CDSSRGGTSGYEQYF. The CDR3 DNA is TGTGACAGCAGCAGAGGGGGGACTAGCGGATACGAGCAGTACTTC. The chain carries TRBV7-9 and TRBJ2-7, with 11 nucleotides matching TRBD2. The CDR3 runs to 15 residues. Germline V gives CDR1 SEHNR, CDR2 FQNEAQ (reference sequence).

This clonotype was seen ten or more times. V gene TRBV6-1 combines with J gene TRBJ2-1, with D unclear. The CDR3 has 12 amino acids. Germline lookup yields CDR1 MNHNS and CDR2 SASEGT. V was cut by 6 bases and J by 7 bases, with 10 bases left in between. The CDR3 sequence is CASSRFGNEQFF. CDR3 DNA: TGTGCCAGCAGCAGGTTCGGGAATGAGCAGTTCTTC.

This clonotype was seen a few times. The chain carries TRBV5-6 and TRBJ2-1; TRBD2 matches at 9 bases. Germline V gene sequence: CDR1 SGHDT, CDR2 YYEEEE. This CDR3 has 15 amino acids. J lost 7 bases, V lost 2 bases, and 7 bases had no gene match. The DNA of the CDR3 is TGTGCCAGCAGCTTTCAAGCGGGAGGTTCGAATGAGCAGTTCTTC. Translating it yields CASSFQAGGSNEQFF.

Notes on this clonotype: The conserved final phenylalanine or tryptophan is absent from the CDR3, which likely points to a read error. The chain carries TRBV6-1 and TRBJ1-5; possibly TRBD1 for D (5 bases). CDR1 is MNHNS, CDR2 SASEGT, per germline. The CDR3 spans 13 residues. CDR3 in DNA: TGTGCCAGCAGTCGGGACCTAAATCAGCCTCAGCATTCT. Translating it yields CASSRDLNQPQHS.

As to this clonotype: A read error may explain this, as a much larger clone is one base away. V and J are TRBV7-8 and TRBJ1-1; no clear D gene. Germline loops: CDR1 SGHVS, CDR2 FQNEAQ. The CDR3 runs 12 residues. As DNA, the CDR3 is TGTGCCAGCAGCTTTATGAACACTGAAGTTTTCTTT. It specifies CASSFMNTEVFF.

In regard to this clonotype: One end of the junction varies from germline; a read error may be responsible. The rearrangement uses TRBV6-1 and TRBJ2-1; D possibly corresponds to TRBD1 (6 bases). CDR1 MNHNS and CDR2 SASEGT come from the germline V gene. The CDR3 has 16 amino acids. CDR3 protein: CTSSEVSGAAYNEQFF. Here the CDR3 DNA reads TGTACCAGCAGTGAAGTTTCAGGGGCCGCTTACAATGAGCAGTTCTTC.

As concerns this clonotype: The junction differs from germline at one of its ends, possibly a read error. The rearrangement uses TRBV19 and TRBJ1-5, with 7 bases lining up with TRBD1. The CDR3 sequence is 13 residues long. Germline V gene sequence: CDR1 LNHDA, CDR2 SQIVND (reference sequence). The CDR3 sequence is CASSKGGGQPQHF. As DNA, the CDR3 is TGTGCCAGTAGTAAAGGGGGCGGGCAGCCCCAACATTTT.

This clonotype was counted between two and nine times. Sequence at one end of the junction differs from germline and may be a read error. The chain joins TRBV12-3 or TRBV12-4 to TRBJ1-2; TRBD1 is a possible D gene (5 bases). The CDR3 spans 14 residues. The CDR3 here is CANSLGRGDYGYTF. CDR3 sequence (DNA): TGTGCCAACAGTTTAGGACGGGGGGATTATGGCTACACCTTC.

V is TRBV9 and J is TRBJ2-7; D perhaps matches TRBD2 (7 bases). The CDR3 loop spans 13 amino acids. V was cut by 0 bases and J by 7 bases, with 11 bases left in between. Germline V CDR1 and CDR2: SGDLS, YYNGEE. The CDR3 DNA sequence: TGTGCCAGCAGCGTAGAACAGGGAGGGGAGCAGTACTTC. Translating it yields CASSVEQGGEQYF.

This clonotype was observed at least ten times. The chain combines TRBV12-3 or TRBV12-4 with TRBJ2-6, with D hard to call. V shed 6 bases and J shed 0 bases, with 9 bases lying between them. This CDR3 spans 15 amino acids. The CDR3: CASRDASSGANVLTF. In DNA form, the CDR3 reads TGTGCCAGCAGGGACGCTAGCTCTGGGGCCAACGTCCTGACTTTC.

Comment on this clonotype: A read error may explain this, as a much larger clone is one base away. The chain combines TRBV12-3 or TRBV12-4 with TRBJ2-3; D may be TRBD1 or TRBD2 (5 bases each). The CDR3 runs 15 residues. The V and J ends lost 6 bases and 2 bases respectively, with 15 bases between them. The CDR3 sequence is CASRPGPPDTDTQYF. CDR3 nucleotide sequence: TGTGCCAGCAGACCGGGGCCACCCGACACAGATACGCAGTATTTT.

Comment on this clonotype: An end of the junction does not agree with germline; a read error may underlie this. The J gene is TRBJ2-1, the V gene TRBV4-1; D is perhaps TRBD2 (5 bases). CDR3 length equals 16 residues. The germline V gene encodes CDR1 MGHRA and CDR2 YSYEKL. The CDR3 nucleotides are TGCGCCAGCGGCCCTTTTGCGGCGGACTCCTACAATAAGCAGTTCTTC. Residues: CASGPFAADSYNKQFF.

The chain couples TRBV10-3 to TRBJ1-2; D might be TRBD1 (6 bases). V lost 6 bases and J 4 bases, leaving 18 bases between the germline ends. Germline V gene data show CDR1 as ENHRY and CDR2 as SYGVKD. This CDR3 region has 15 residues. The DNA of the CDR3 is TGTGCCATCAGATCCCCGGACAGCAGACTCTATGGCTACACCTTC. The encoded protein is CAIRSPDSRLYGYTF.

This clonotype has only a few counts. V is TRBV21-1 and J is TRBJ2-7; no check of the table's D call, TRBD1, against the DNA was made. TRBV21-1 is an annotated pseudogene. The CDR3 sequence is 14 residues long. Here the CDR3 reads CASSPPCYSYEQYF. The CDR3 DNA reads TGTGCCAGCAGCCCCCCTTGTTACTCCTACGAGCAGTACTTC.

A remark on this clonotype: Compared with germline, one end of the junction differs, possibly owing to a read error. The chain couples TRBV28 to TRBJ2-7; 8 bases are shared with TRBD2. The CDR3 totals 12 residues. Germline loops: CDR1 MDHEN, CDR2 SYDVKM. The CDR3 DNA sequence: TGTGCCAGCCGGGGGGGAGTCTACAAGCAGTACTTC. Its protein is CASRGGVYKQYF.

This clonotype was recorded once. A single base separates this from a much larger clone, so it may be a read error. V is TRBV7-9 and J is TRBJ2-6; tentative D call: TRBD1 (5 bases). CDR1 SEHNR and CDR2 FQNEAQ come from the germline V gene (reference sequence). The CDR3 totals 15 residues. The CDR3 DNA reads TGTGCCAGCAGCCAGACGGAATCTGGGGCCAACGTCGTGACTTTC. It specifies CASSQTESGANVVTF.

This clonotype was observed a few times. The V and J genes are TRBV11-2 and TRBJ1-1; D is unresolved. V dropped 0 bases and J dropped 7 bases, with 3 bases sitting between them. This CDR3 comprises 11 residues. CDR1 and CDR2 from the germline V gene are SGHAT and FQNNGV. CDR3: CASSLEVEAFF. In nucleotides, the CDR3 is TGTGCCAGCAGCTTAGAAGTTGAAGCTTTCTTT.

This chain joins TRBV7-9 and TRBJ1-2; D uncertain. This CDR3 comprises 14 residues. V lost 7 bases and J 0 bases, leaving 12 bases between the germline ends. Germline V gene sequence: CDR1 SEHNR, CDR2 FQNEAQ (reference sequence). The CDR3 here is CASNSTNANYGYTF. In DNA form, the CDR3 reads TGTGCCAGCAACTCCACAAATGCTAACTATGGCTACACCTTC.

This clonotype occurred many times. V is TRBV28 and J is TRBJ2-1; D gene unclear. Germline V gene lookup returns CDR1 MDHEN and CDR2 SYDVKM. CDR3 size: 12 residues. Trimming pared 4 bases from V and 6 bases from J, leaving 7 bases between. The CDR3 region is CASSSRPNEQFF. The CDR3 bases are TGTGCCAGCAGTTCCCGACCCAATGAGCAGTTCTTC.

A word on this clonotype: Being one base from a much bigger clone, this may be a read error. The chain has TRBV12-3 or TRBV12-4 and TRBJ2-7; D gene unclear. There are 14 residues in the CDR3. V lost 4 bases and J lost 7, with 17 bases in between. The CDR3, as DNA: TGTGCCAGCAGTTCCAGCAGCTCTCCGGGTGAGCAGTACTTC. Encoded protein: CASSSSSSPGEQYF.